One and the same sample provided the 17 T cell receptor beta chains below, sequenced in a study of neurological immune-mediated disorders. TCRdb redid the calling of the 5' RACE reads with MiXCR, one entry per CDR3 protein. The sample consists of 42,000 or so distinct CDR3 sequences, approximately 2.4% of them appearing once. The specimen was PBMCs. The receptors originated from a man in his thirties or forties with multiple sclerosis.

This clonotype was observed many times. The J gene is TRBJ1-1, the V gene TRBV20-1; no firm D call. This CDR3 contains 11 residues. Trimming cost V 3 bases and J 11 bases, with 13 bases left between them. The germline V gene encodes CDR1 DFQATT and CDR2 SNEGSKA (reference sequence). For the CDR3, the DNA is TGCAGTGCTAGCCGAGAGTGGGAGGCTTTCTTT. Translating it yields CSASREWEAFF.

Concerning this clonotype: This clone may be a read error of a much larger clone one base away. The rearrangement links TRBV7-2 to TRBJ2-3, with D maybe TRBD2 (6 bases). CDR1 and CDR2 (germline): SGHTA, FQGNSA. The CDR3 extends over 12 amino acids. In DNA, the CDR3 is TGTGCCAGCAGCTCTATTAGCGGTACGAAGTATTTT. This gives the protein CASSSISGTKYF.

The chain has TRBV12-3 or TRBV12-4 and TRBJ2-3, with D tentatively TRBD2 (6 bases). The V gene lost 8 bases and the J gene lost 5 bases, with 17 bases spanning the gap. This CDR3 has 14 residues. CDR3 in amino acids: CASCRGGPEDTQYF. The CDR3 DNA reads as TGTGCCAGCTGCAGAGGAGGGCCGGAAGATACGCAGTATTTT.

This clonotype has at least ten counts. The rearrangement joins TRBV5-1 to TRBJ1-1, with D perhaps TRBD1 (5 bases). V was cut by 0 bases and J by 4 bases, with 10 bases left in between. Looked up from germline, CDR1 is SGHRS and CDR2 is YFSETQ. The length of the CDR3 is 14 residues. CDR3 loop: CASSLGGGGTEAFF. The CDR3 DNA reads TGCGCCAGCAGCTTGGGGGGTGGGGGCACTGAAGCTTTCTTT.

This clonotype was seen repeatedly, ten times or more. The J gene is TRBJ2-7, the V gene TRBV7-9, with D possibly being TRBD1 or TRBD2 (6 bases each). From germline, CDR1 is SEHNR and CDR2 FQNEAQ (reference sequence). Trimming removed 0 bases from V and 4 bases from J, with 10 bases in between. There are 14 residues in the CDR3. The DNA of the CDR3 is TGTGCCAGCAGCTTAGCGGGGGGCTTGTACGAGCAGTACTTC. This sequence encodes CASSLAGGLYEQYF. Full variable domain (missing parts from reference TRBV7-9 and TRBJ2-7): DTGVSQNPRHKITKRGQNVTFRCDPISEHNRLYWYRQTLGQGPEFLTYFQNEAQLEKSRLLSDRFSAERPKGSFSTLEIQRTEQGDSAMYLCASSLAGGLYEQYFGPGTRLTVT.

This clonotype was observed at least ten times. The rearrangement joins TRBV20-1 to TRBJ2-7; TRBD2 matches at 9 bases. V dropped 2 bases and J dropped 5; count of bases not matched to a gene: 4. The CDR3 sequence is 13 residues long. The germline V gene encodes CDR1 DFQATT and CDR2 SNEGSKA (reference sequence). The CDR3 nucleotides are TGCAGTGCTAGAAGACTAGCGGCCAACGAGCAGTACTTC. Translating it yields CSARRLAANEQYF.

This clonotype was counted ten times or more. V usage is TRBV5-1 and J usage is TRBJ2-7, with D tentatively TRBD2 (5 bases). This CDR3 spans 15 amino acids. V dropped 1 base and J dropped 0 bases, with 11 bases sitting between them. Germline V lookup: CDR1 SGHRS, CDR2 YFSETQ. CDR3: CASSLRGSYSYEQYF. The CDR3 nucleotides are TGCGCCAGCAGCTTGAGAGGGTCCTACTCCTACGAGCAGTACTTC.

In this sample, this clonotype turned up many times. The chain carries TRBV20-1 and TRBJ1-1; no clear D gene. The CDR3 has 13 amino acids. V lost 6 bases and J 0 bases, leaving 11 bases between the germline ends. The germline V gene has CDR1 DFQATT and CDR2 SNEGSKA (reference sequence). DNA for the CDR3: TGCAGTGCATCAAAAGGGTTGAACACTGAAGCTTTCTTT. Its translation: CSASKGLNTEAFF.

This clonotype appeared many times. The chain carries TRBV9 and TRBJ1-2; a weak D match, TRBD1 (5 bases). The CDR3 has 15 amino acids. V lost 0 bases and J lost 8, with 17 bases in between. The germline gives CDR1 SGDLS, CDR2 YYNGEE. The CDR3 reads CASSVGQGSAGGYTF. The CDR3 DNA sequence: TGTGCCAGCAGCGTAGGTCAGGGCTCCGCGGGGGGCTACACCTTC.

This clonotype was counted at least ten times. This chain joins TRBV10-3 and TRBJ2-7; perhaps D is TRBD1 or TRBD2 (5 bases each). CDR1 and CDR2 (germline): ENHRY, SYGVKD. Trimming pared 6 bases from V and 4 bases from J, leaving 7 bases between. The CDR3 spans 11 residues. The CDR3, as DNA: TGTGCCATCAGGGGGGTTTACGAGCAGTACTTC. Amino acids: CAIRGVYEQYF.

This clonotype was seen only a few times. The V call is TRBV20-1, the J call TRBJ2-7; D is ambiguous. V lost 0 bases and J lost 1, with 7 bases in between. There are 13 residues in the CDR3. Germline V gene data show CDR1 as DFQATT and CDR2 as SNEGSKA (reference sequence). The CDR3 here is CSARDLGSYEQYF. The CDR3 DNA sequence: TGCAGTGCTAGAGATTTGGGGTCCTACGAGCAGTACTTC.

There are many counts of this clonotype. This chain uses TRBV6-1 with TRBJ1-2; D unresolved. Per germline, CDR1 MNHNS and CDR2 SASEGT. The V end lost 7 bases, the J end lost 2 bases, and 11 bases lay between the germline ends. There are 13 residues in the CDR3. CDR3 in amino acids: CASKGGTNYGYTF. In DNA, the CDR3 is TGTGCCAGCAAAGGCGGAACCAACTATGGCTACACCTTC.

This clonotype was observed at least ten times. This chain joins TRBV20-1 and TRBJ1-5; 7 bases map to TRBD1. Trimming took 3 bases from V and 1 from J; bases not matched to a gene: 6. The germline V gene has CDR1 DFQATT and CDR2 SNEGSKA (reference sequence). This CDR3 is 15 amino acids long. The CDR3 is CSASPQQGSNQPQHF. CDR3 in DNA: TGCAGTGCTAGTCCCCAACAGGGGAGCAATCAGCCCCAGCATTTT.

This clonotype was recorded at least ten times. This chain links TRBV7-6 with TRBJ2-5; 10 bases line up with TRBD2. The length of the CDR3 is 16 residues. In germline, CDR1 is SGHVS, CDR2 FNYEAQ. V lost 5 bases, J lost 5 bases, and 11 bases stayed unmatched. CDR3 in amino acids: CASSLRVAGGMETQYF. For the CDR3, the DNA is TGTGCCAGCAGCCTGCGGGTAGCGGGAGGAATGGAGACCCAGTACTTC.

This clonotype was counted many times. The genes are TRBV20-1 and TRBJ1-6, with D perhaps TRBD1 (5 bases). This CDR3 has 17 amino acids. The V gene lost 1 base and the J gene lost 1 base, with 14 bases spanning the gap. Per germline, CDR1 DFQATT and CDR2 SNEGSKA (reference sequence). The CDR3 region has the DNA TGCAGTGCTAGAGTGGAGGAAGGGGTATCCTATAATTCACCCCTCCACTTT. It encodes CSARVEEGVSYNSPLHF.

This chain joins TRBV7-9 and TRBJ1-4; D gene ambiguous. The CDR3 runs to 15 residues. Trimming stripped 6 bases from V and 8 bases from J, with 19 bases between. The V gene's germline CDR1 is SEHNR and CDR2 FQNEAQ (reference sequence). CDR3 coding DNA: TGTGCCAGCAGGACCGGTACCTCCCTGGGCGAAAAACTGTTTTTT. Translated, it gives CASRTGTSLGEKLFF.

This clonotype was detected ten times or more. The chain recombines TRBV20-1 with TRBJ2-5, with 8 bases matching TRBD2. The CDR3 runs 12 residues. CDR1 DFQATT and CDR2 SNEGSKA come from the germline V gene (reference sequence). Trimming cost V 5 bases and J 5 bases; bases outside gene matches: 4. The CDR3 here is CSAGTRGETQYF. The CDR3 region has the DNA TGCAGTGCTGGGACTAGGGGGGAGACCCAGTACTTC.